The 12 T cell receptor beta chains below come from one sample, sequenced in a study of cytomegalovirus exposure and HLA in healthy donors listed by TCRdb under 2017. Library preparation used the immunoSEQ multiplex PCR assay. A mixture of 60 forward primers for TCR Vbeta segments and 13 reverse primers for TCR Jbeta segments was used in the multiplex PCR. TCRdb took over this immuneACCESS table, retaining in-frame rearrangements with V and J assigned. Such tables are incomplete; in checked studies, under half of the missing clones stem from an unresolved V gene, and the remainder is unexplained. Recorded for this sample are 100,000 to 150,000 clones; over 70% of them occurred a single time. Approximately 1.6% of the sample goes to the ten largest clones. The sequenced sample consisted of PBMCs. The receptors here all came from a woman younger than 30 in good health and CMV-seronegative.

The V and J genes are TRBV30 and TRBJ2-1; D gene unclear. The V and J ends lost 7 bases and 2 bases respectively, with 12 bases between them. Germline lookup yields CDR1 GTSNPN and CDR2 SVGIG (reference sequence). The CDR3 extends over 13 amino acids. Here the CDR3 reads CASSSSTYNEQFF. CDR3 coding DNA: TGTGCCTCCTCCTCTTCTACCTACAATGAGCAGTTCTTC.

The chain combines TRBV6-5 with TRBJ1-1; 7 nucleotides match TRBD1. Per the germline V gene, CDR1 is MNHEY and CDR2 is SVGAGI. There are 12 residues in the CDR3. The V and J ends lost 6 bases and 7 bases, in that order; junction bases with no gene match: 5. The CDR3 bases are TGTGCCAGCAGCAGGACAGGCAGTGAAGCTTTCTTT. Translation gives CASSRTGSEAFF.

The genes are TRBV19 and TRBJ2-7; 8 bases map to TRBD1. Germline V CDR1 and CDR2: LNHDA, SQIVND (reference sequence). The CDR3 runs to 15 residues. J lost 7 bases, V lost 4 bases, and 12 bases had no gene match. CDR3 sequence reads: CASSKSGDRGKEQYF. The CDR3 DNA reads TGTGCCAGTAGTAAGAGTGGAGACAGGGGAAAAGAGCAGTACTTC.

CDR3 bases: TGTGCCTGGAGTGTACCAGAGAACACTGAAGCTTTCTTT. The encoded protein is CAWSVPENTEAFF. V gene TRBV30 combines with J gene TRBJ1-1; D is uncertain. The germline V and J ends were trimmed by 0 bases and 1 base, with 6 bases remaining between them. The CDR3 has 13 residues. CDR1 is GTSNPN and CDR2 is SVGIG in the germline V gene (reference sequence).

This clone was picked up one time. The genes are TRBV10-3 and TRBJ2-1; 9 bases agree with TRBD1. Germline V gene data show CDR1 as ENHRY and CDR2 as SYGVKD. V trimming: 9 bases; J trimming: 10 bases; junction bases outside the gene matches: 13. There are 14 residues in the CDR3. CDR3 nucleotides: TGTGCCATTCGACCTGGGACAGGGTCTAACGAGCAGTTCTTC. Protein: CAIRPGTGSNEQFF.

V is TRBV6-5 and J is TRBJ1-1; TRBD1 might be the D (6 bases). The CDR3 totals 14 residues. V was trimmed by 5 bases and J by 9 bases, leaving 19 bases between them. Germline V lookup: CDR1 MNHEY, CDR2 SVGAGI. Here the CDR3 reads CASSRVQGRLKAFF. In nucleotides, the CDR3 is TGTGCCAGCAGTAGGGTGCAGGGGCGGTTGAAAGCTTTCTTT.

This sequence joins TRBV9 and TRBJ2-2; a weak D match, TRBD2 (6 bases). The V end was cut by 0 bases, the J end by 3 bases, with 15 bases between. Germline CDR1 is SGDLS and CDR2 is YYNGEE. The CDR3 is 17 residues long. In nucleotides, the CDR3 is TGTGCCAGCAGCGTAGAGGCCGGCGGCGGGGACACCGGGGAGCTGTTTTTT. The encoded protein is CASSVEAGGGDTGELFF.

The V call is TRBV5-1, the J call TRBJ2-7; TRBD1 might be the D (5 bases). The V gene's germline CDR1 is SGHRS and CDR2 YFSETQ. The length of the CDR3 is 13 residues. Between the trimmed V and J ends, which lost 1 base and 5 bases, there was a span of 10 bases. The CDR3 coding sequence is TGCGCCAGCAGCTTGCTGGGGCCTAACGAGCAGTACTTC. Its translation is CASSLLGPNEQYF.

The chain recombines TRBV6-5 with TRBJ2-5, with unresolved D. The CDR3 has 15 amino acids. Trimming pared 6 bases from V and 1 base from J, leaving 15 bases between. CDR1 is MNHEY, CDR2 SVGAGI, per germline. CDR3 in amino acids: CASSYQAVAQETQYF. The CDR3 DNA reads TGTGCCAGCAGCTACCAGGCAGTCGCCCAAGAGACCCAGTACTTC.

This clone was observed a handful of times. This chain uses TRBV19 with TRBJ2-7; TRBD1 matches at 7 bases. Germline lookup yields CDR1 LNHDA and CDR2 SQIVND (reference sequence). Germline trimming cut 4 bases from V and 2 bases from J; bases unmatched to any gene: 8. The CDR3 covers 15 residues. In nucleotides, the CDR3 is TGTGCCAGTAGTAGGGCACGGGACAGCACCTACGAGCAGTACTTC. This codes for CASSRARDSTYEQYF.

This clone showed up just a few times. The chain joins TRBV19 to TRBJ2-7; D is perhaps TRBD2 (5 bases). V was clipped by 5 bases and J by 5 bases, with 10 bases between them. The length of the CDR3 is 12 residues. Germline assignment: CDR1 LNHDA and CDR2 SQIVND (reference sequence). The CDR3 bases are TGTGCCAGTAGTTCCCTGGGAGACGAGCAGTACTTC. It yields the protein CASSSLGDEQYF.

The genes are TRBV30 and TRBJ2-5; D not resolved. The germline CDR1 and CDR2 sequences are GTSNPN and SVGIG (reference sequence). This CDR3 contains 14 residues. V was pared by 1 base and J by 5 bases, with 14 bases between. The CDR3 sequence is CAWSAPQPRETQYF. The CDR3 DNA reads TGTGCCTGGAGTGCCCCCCAGCCGCGGGAGACCCAGTACTTC.